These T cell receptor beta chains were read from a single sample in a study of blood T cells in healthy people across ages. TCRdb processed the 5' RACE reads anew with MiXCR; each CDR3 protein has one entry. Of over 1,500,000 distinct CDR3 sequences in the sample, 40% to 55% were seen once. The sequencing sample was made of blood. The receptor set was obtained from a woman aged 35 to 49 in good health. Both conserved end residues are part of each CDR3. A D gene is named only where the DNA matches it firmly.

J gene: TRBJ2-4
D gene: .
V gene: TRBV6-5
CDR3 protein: CASSYADTTKNIQYF

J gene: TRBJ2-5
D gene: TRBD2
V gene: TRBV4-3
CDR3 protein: CASSQDIAGGPETQYF

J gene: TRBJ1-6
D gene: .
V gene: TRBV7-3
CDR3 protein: CASSLSGVVGNSPLHF

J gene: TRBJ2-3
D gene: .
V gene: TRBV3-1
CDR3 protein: CASSRWQGHTDTQYF

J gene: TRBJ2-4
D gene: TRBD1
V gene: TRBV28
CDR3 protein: CASRPTGRRAKNIQYF

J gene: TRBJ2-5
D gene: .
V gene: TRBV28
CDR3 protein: CASSVTVGAETQYF

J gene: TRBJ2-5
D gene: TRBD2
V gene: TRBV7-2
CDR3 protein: CASSATDGGALQYF

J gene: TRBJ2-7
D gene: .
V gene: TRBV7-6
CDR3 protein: CASSLESEFNEQYF

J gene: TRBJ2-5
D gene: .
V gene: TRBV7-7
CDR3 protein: CASSLGLSGLRETQYF

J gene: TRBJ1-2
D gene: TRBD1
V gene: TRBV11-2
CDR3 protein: CASSLPTGGFFYGYTF

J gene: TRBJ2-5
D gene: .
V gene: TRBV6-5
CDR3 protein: CASSYSHSRYQETQYF

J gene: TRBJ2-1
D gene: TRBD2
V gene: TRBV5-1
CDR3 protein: CASSGGTSVDEQFF

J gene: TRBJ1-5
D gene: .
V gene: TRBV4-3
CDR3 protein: CASSQDGQAIQPQHF

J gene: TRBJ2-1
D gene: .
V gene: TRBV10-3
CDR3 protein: CAISAIDNEQFF

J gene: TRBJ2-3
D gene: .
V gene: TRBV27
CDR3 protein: CASSSRGTARGGGTDTQYF

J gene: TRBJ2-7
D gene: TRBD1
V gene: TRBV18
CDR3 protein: CASSPHGQGYEQYF

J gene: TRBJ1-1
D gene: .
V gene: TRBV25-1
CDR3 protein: CASSGMGNTEAFF

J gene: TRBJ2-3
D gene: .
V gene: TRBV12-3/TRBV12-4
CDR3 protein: CASSLKPGADTQYF

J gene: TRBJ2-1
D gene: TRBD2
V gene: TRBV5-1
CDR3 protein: CASSPSNSGGPSSSYNEQFF

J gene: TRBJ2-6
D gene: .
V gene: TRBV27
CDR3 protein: CASSLGQRINSGANVLTF

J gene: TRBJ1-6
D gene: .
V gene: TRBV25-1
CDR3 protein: CASSEMRGENSPLHF

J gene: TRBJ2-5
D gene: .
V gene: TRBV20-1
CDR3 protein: CSARDLEGLETQYF

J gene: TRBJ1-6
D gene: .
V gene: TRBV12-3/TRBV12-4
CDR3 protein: CASTVASGGNSPLHF

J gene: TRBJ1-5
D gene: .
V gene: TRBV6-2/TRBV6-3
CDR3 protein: CASSYLRPASVSQPQHF

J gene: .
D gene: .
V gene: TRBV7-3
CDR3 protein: CASSLTSQGPTQYF

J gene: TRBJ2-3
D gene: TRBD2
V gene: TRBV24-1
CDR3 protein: CATSDPGTSGIDTQYF

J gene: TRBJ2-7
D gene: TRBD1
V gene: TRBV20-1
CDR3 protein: CSASRGPHYEQYF

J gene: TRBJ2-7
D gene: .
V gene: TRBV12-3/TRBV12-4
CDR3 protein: CASSIPSVSEQYF

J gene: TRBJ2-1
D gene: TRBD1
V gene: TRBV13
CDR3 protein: CASSGTDRVNYNEQFF

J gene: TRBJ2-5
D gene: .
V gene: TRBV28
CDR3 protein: CASSLSLAVYQETQYF

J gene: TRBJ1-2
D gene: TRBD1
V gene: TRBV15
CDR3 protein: CATSEGAEASNYGYTF

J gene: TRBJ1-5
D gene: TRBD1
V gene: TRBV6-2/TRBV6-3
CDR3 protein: CASSDRGQGNQPQHF